Below are 22 T cell receptor beta chains sequenced from a single sample in a study of patients and donors after allogeneic stem cell transplantation (dated by TCRdb to the early 2020s). Libraries were constructed by RT-PCR. The sample was run on a NextSeq 550. In-frame beta chains were kept once TCRdb had trimmed the public reads at Q25 with fastp and called clones with MiXCR. Every distinct CDR3 protein forms one entry, paired with its most common genes and DNA. Recorded for this sample are approximately 430,000 distinct CDR3 sequences; 16% of them occurred a single time. The ten largest clones take up roughly 7.2% of the sample. The specimen was blood, either unsorted or a sorted T cell fraction (not recorded which). Receptors originate from a human donor who was either an allogeneic HSCT recipient or a stem cell or donor lymphocyte infusion donor (not recorded which). It is not recorded whose cells these are; they may come from a transplant donor.

The rearrangement links TRBV4-3 to TRBJ1-2; D is unresolved. Trimming stripped 0 bases from V and 4 bases from J, with 12 bases between. This CDR3 is built from 15 residues. The germline V gene has CDR1 LGHNA and CDR2 YSLEER. The CDR3 nucleotides are TGCGCCAGCAGCCAAGATGGCGCAGCCCTCTATGGCTACACCTTC. Encoded protein: CASSQDGAALYGYTF.

This clonotype was detected only a few times. The junction shows a germline mismatch at one end, possibly a read error. The chain uses TRBV6-5 and TRBJ1-1; no firm D call. The CDR3 runs 11 residues. Germline values: CDR1 MNHEY, CDR2 SVGAGI. CDR3 nucleotide sequence: TGTGCCAGCAGTAGGAACTCTGAAGCTTTCTTT. Residues: CASSRNSEAFF.

The V and J genes are TRBV14 and TRBJ1-3; D not certain. V lost 4 bases, J lost 0 bases, and 7 bases lay in between. CDR1 is SGHDN, CDR2 FVKESK, per germline. CDR3 length equals 14 residues. CDR3 coding DNA: TGTGCCAGCAGCCTAACAACCTCTGGAAACACCATATATTTT. It specifies CASSLTTSGNTIYF. Drawing the rest from reference TRBV14 and TRBJ1-3, the complete variable domain is EAGVTQFPSHSVIEKGQTVTLRCDPISGHDNLYWYRRVMGKEIKFLLHFVKESKQDESGMPNNRFLAERTGGTYSTLKVQPAELEDSGVYFCASSLTTSGNTIYFGEGSWLTVV.

This clonotype was observed a single time. The chain carries TRBV6-6 and TRBJ2-7; D is unclear. Trimming took 4 bases from V and 2 from J, leaving 9 bases between them. There are 13 residues in the CDR3. Germline V gene data show CDR1 as MNHNY and CDR2 as SVGAGI (reference sequence). CDR3 DNA sequence: TGTGCCAGCAGTTCCAAACCCGCCTACGAGCAGTACTTC. It yields the protein CASSSKPAYEQYF.

This clonotype was counted between two and nine times. The chain joins TRBV28 to TRBJ1-6; no firm D call. The CDR3 has 14 amino acids. Deletions cut 6 bases from V and 4 bases from J, with 10 bases between. The germline gives CDR1 MDHEN, CDR2 SYDVKM. The CDR3 bases are TGTGCCAGCAGACGGGTTTTTTATAATTCACCCCTCCACTTT. As protein: CASRRVFYNSPLHF.

A few counts support this clonotype. The chain links TRBV6-1 to TRBJ2-7, with D unclear. CDR3 length: 13 residues. Trimming stripped 7 bases from V and 3 bases from J, with 13 bases between. Per germline, CDR1 MNHNS and CDR2 SASEGT. CDR3: CASTDGSVYEQYF. CDR3 DNA sequence: TGTGCCAGCACCGACGGGTCCGTCTACGAGCAGTACTTC.

This chain connects TRBV12-3 or TRBV12-4 to TRBJ2-5; 10 nucleotides align to TRBD1. V was clipped by 5 bases and J by 5 bases; unmatched bases: 8. This CDR3 region has 15 residues. In nucleotides, the CDR3 is TGTGCCAGCAGTCCCAAGACAGGGGGCGCCGAGACCCAGTACTTC. Encoded protein: CASSPKTGGAETQYF.

This clonotype appeared many times. The V call is TRBV5-1, the J call TRBJ1-2; D remains unclear. CDR1 SGHRS and CDR2 YFSETQ come from the germline V gene. Trimming shortened V by 0 bases and J by 7 bases, and 13 bases separated the two germline ends. The CDR3 is 14 residues long. CDR3 sequence (DNA): TGCGCCAGCAGCTTGGATGGAGATCCCCTTGGCTACACCTTC. Its translation is CASSLDGDPLGYTF.

The genes are TRBV7-9 and TRBJ2-1, with 7 bases lining up with TRBD2. Germline V gene data show CDR1 as SEHNR and CDR2 as FQNEAQ (reference sequence). The CDR3 loop spans 14 amino acids. J lost 6 bases, V lost 8 bases, and 10 bases had no gene match. The DNA of the CDR3 is TGTGCCAGCGTATGGGGCGGGAGCCCCAATGAGCAGTTCTTC. Its protein is CASVWGGSPNEQFF.

This clonotype was recorded a few times. The chain employs TRBV7-6 and TRBJ2-1; D possibly uses TRBD1 or TRBD2 (5 bases each). This CDR3 is 15 amino acids long. V shed 4 bases and J shed 7 bases, with 17 bases lying between them. Germline V gene sequence: CDR1 SGHVS, CDR2 FNYEAQ. The CDR3 region is CASSSADWGRNEQFF. CDR3 nucleotides: TGTGCCAGCAGCTCAGCGGATTGGGGGAGAAATGAGCAGTTCTTC.

The CDR3 sequence: CASSLVKGELFF. CDR3 bases: TGTGCCAGCAGCTTGGTTAAGGGTGAGCTGTTTTTT. This chain uses TRBV12-3 or TRBV12-4 with TRBJ2-2, with D unclear. The CDR3 extends over 12 amino acids. Deletions cut 6 bases from V and 11 bases from J, with 13 bases between.

The V gene is TRBV2, the J gene TRBJ2-3; D is possibly TRBD2 (6 bases). Looked up from germline, CDR1 is SNHLY and CDR2 is FYNNEI. This CDR3 contains 16 residues. Trimming stripped 3 bases from V and 4 bases from J, with 17 bases between. This CDR3 is CASSDFTGDVADTQYF. The CDR3 DNA is TGTGCCAGCAGTGATTTTACGGGGGATGTCGCAGATACGCAGTATTTT.

Only a few counts were recorded for this clonotype. V and J are TRBV29-1 and TRBJ2-3; 9 bases are shared with TRBD2. This CDR3 is 17 amino acids long. The germline V gene encodes CDR1 SQVTM and CDR2 ANQGSEA. J lost 4 bases, V lost 1 base, and 12 bases had no gene match. The CDR3 reads CSVEGGREGPLPDTQYF. In DNA, the CDR3 is TGCAGCGTTGAAGGGGGGCGGGAGGGCCCTCTACCAGATACGCAGTATTTT.

The J gene is TRBJ2-2, the V gene TRBV6-1; no clear D. Germline CDR1 and CDR2: MNHNS and SASEGT. V was clipped by 6 bases and J by 1 base, with 9 bases between them. This CDR3 contains 14 residues. The CDR3 here is CASSAGKNTGELFF. In DNA, the CDR3 is TGTGCCAGCAGCGCAGGAAAGAACACCGGGGAGCTGTTTTTT.

The gene calls are TRBV7-3 and TRBJ2-2; TRBD1 might be the D (5 bases). Germline V gene lookup returns CDR1 SGHTA and CDR2 FQGTGA. There are 16 residues in the CDR3. Trimming removed 5 bases from V and 5 bases from J, with 18 bases in between. The CDR3 DNA is TGTGCCAGCAGCAGGCGTCCAGGGTCGGGTACCGGGGAGCTGTTTTTT. This encodes CASSRRPGSGTGELFF.

V and J are TRBV30 and TRBJ2-7, with 11 bases identical to TRBD2. The germline V gene has CDR1 GTSNPN and CDR2 SVGIG (reference sequence). The ends lost 4 bases at V and 6 bases at J; junction bases unmatched: 5. This CDR3 contains 13 residues. CDR3 in amino acids: CAWTVLAGGEQYF. CDR3 bases: TGTGCCTGGACGGTTCTAGCGGGAGGCGAGCAGTACTTC.

The gene calls are TRBV4-2 and TRBJ2-1, with unresolved D. Germline V gives CDR1 LGHNA, CDR2 YNFKEQ. This CDR3 is built from 13 residues. The V end was cut by 0 bases, the J end by 12 bases, with 12 bases between. The CDR3, as DNA: TGTGCCAGCAGCCAAGATGGTAGGGCGGCGCAGTTCTTC. Encoded protein: CASSQDGRAAQFF.

This clonotype occurred many times. The V call is TRBV7-6, the J call TRBJ2-1; D not resolved. The CDR3 covers 14 residues. In germline, CDR1 is SGHVS, CDR2 FNYEAQ. V lost 1 base to trimming and J lost 4 bases, with 8 bases between them. In DNA form, the CDR3 reads TGTGCCAGCAGCTTAGAATTCGATTACAATGAGCAGTTCTTC. This translates into CASSLEFDYNEQFF. The full variable domain, in which reference TRBV7-6 and TRBJ2-1 provide the parts outside the CDR3, is GAGVSQSPRYKVTKRGQDVALRCDPISGHVSLYWYRQALGQGPEFLTYFNYEAQQDKSGLPNDRFSAERPEGSISTLTIQRTEQRDSAMYRCASSLEFDYNEQFFGPGTRLTVL.

The gene calls are TRBV10-3 and TRBJ2-6; D is perhaps TRBD1 or TRBD2 (5 bases each). This CDR3 is 15 amino acids long. Trimming removed 7 bases at V and 1 base at J, with 11 bases between. Germline values: CDR1 ENHRY, CDR2 SYGVKD. CDR3 coding DNA: TGTGCCATCAACAATGGGGGATCTGGGGCCAACGTCCTGACTTTC. Its translation: CAINNGGSGANVLTF.

The chain joins TRBV10-3 to TRBJ1-5; D perhaps matches TRBD1 (5 bases). This CDR3 spans 14 amino acids. Per germline, CDR1 ENHRY and CDR2 SYGVKD. Trimming removed 1 base at V and 3 bases at J, with 7 bases between. The CDR3 DNA follows: TGTGCCATCAGTGAGTGGGGCCTCAATCAGCCCCAGCATTTT. Translation: CAISEWGLNQPQHF.

The chain employs TRBV7-9 and TRBJ1-2, with TRBD1 as a possible D gene (6 bases). In germline, CDR1 is SEHNR, CDR2 FQNEAQ (reference sequence). V was shortened by 4 bases and J by 4 bases, with 19 bases between the two germline ends. This CDR3 has 16 amino acids. DNA of the CDR3: TGTGCCAGCAGCTCGGGGGGTCGGGGGCCCAGCTATGGCTACACCTTC. It is translated as CASSSGGRGPSYGYTF.

This clonotype was seen more than once but under ten times. The CDR3 coding sequence is TGTGCCAGCAGTCCTTGGAGGGGGGAGTCTCCGGAAGAGCAGTACTTC. Encoded protein: CASSPWRGESPEEQYF. The V and J genes are TRBV28 and TRBJ2-7; D tentatively reads TRBD1 or TRBD2 (6 bases each). CDR1 and CDR2 from the germline V gene are MDHEN and SYDVKM. The CDR3 is made up of 16 amino acids. Trimming took off 5 bases at V and 7 bases at J, with 24 bases between the two ends. Combining the CDR3 with reference TRBV28 and TRBJ2-7 gives the whole variable domain DVKVTQSSRYLVKRTGEKVFLECVQDMDHENMFWYRQDPGLGLRLIYFSYDVKMKEKGDIPEGYSVSREKKERFSLILESASTNQTSMYLCASSPWRGESPEEQYFGPGTRLTVT.